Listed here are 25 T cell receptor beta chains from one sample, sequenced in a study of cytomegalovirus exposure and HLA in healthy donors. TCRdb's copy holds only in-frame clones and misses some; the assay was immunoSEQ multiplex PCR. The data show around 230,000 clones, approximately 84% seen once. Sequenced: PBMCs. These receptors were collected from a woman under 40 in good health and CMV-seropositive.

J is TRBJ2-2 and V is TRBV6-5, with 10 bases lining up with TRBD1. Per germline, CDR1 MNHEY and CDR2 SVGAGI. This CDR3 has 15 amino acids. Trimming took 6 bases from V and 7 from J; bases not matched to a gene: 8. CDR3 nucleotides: TGTGCCAGCAGGGTCGGGACAGGGGATGGCGGGGAGCTGTTTTTT. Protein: CASRVGTGDGGELFF.

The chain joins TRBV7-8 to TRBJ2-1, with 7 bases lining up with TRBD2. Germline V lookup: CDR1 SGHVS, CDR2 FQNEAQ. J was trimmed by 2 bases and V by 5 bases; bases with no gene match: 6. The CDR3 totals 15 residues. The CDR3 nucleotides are TGTGCCAGCAGCCAACTAGCGTTGGCCTACAATGAGCAGTTCTTC. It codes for CASSQLALAYNEQFF.

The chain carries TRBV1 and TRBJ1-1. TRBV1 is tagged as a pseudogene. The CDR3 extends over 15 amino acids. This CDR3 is CTSSQPGGGDPEAFF. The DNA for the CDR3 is TGCACCAGCAGCCAACCCGGAGGGGGGGATCCTGAAGCTTTCTTT.

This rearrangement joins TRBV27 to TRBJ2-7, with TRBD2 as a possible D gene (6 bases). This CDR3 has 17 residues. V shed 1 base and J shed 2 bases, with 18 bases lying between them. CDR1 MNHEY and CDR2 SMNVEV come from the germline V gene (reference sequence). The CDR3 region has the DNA TGTGCCAGCAGTTTATTGTCTTTGGGACGGACTACCTACGAGCAGTACTTC. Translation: CASSLLSLGRTTYEQYF.

CDR3 in amino acids: CSGAGSYEQYF. CDR3 in DNA: TGCAGTGGGGCAGGCTCCTACGAGCAGTACTTC. This chain connects TRBV20-1 to TRBJ2-7; D call uncertain. Trimming took 7 bases from V and 0 from J, leaving 7 bases between them. CDR1 and CDR2 (germline): DFQATT, SNEGSKA (reference sequence). CDR3 length: 11 amino acids.

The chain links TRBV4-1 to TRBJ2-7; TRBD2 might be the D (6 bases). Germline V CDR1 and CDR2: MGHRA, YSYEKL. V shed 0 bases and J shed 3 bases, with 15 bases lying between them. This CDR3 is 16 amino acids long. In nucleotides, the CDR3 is TGCGCCAGCAGCCAAGAAAGCTCGTGGCGGGACTACGAGCAGTACTTC. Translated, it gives CASSQESSWRDYEQYF.

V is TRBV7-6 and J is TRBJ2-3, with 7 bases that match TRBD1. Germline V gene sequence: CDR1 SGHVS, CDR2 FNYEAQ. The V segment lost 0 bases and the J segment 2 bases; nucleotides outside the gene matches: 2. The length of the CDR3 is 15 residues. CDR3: CASSLAGTDTDTQYF. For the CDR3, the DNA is TGTGCCAGCAGCTTAGCCGGGACAGACACAGATACGCAGTATTTT.

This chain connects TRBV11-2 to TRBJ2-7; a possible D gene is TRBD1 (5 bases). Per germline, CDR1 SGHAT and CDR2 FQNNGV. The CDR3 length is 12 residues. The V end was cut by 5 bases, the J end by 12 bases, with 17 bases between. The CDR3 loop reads CASSPFLGHPYF. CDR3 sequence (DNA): TGTGCCAGCAGCCCCTTTCTAGGACATCCGTACTTC.

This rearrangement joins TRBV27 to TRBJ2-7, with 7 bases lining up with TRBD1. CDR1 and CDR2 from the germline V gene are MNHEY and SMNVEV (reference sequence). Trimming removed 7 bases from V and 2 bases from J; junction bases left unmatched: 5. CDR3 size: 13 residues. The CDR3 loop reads CASMGQTPYEQYF. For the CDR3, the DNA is TGTGCCAGCATGGGACAGACCCCCTACGAGCAGTACTTC.

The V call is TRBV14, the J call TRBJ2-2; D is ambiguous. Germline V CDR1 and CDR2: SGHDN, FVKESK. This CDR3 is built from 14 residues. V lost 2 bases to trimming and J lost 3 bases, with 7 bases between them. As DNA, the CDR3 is TGTGCCAGCAGCCAACGTATCGACACCGGGGAGCTGTTTTTT. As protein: CASSQRIDTGELFF.

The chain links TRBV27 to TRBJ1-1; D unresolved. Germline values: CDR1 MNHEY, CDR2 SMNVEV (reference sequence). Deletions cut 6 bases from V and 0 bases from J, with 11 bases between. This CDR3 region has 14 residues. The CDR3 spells CASRRESMNTEAFF. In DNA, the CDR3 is TGTGCCAGCAGAAGGGAGTCCATGAACACTGAAGCTTTCTTT.

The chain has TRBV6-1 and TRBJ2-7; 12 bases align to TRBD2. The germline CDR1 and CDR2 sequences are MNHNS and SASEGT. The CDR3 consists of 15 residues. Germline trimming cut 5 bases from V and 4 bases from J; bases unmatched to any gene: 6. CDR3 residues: CASSSTSGGPYEQYF. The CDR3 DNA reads TGTGCCAGCAGTTCGACTAGCGGGGGCCCATACGAGCAGTACTTC.

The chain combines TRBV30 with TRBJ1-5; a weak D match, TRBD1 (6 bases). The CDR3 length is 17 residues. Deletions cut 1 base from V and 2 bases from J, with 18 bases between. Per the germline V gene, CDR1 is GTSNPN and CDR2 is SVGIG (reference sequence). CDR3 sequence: CAWSGDKGPHGNQPQHF. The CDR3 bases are TGTGCCTGGAGTGGGGACAAGGGCCCTCATGGCAATCAGCCCCAGCATTTT.

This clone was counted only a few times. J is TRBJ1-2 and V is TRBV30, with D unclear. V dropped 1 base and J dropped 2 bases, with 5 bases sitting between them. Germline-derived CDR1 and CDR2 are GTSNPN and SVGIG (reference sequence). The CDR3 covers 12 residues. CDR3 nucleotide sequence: TGTGCCTGGAGTGCCGGGAACTATGGCTACACCTTC. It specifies CAWSAGNYGYTF.

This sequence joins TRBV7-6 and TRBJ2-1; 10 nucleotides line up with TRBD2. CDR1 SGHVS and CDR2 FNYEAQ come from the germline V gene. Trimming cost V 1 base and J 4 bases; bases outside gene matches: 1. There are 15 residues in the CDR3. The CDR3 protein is CASSLEREGYNEQFF. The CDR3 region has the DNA TGTGCCAGCAGCTTAGAGCGGGAGGGGTACAATGAGCAGTTCTTC.

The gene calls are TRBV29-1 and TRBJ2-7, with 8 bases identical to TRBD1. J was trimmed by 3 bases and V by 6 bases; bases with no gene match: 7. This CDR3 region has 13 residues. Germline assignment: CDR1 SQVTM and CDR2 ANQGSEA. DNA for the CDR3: TGCAGCGTCGAGACAGGGGCCCACTACGAGCAGTACTTC. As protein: CSVETGAHYEQYF.

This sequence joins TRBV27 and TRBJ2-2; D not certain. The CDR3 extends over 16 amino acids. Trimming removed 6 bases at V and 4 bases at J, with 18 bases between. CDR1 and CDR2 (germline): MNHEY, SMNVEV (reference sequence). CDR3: CASSPVGFLFTGELFF. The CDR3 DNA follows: TGTGCCAGCAGCCCCGTGGGCTTCCTATTCACCGGGGAGCTGTTTTTT.

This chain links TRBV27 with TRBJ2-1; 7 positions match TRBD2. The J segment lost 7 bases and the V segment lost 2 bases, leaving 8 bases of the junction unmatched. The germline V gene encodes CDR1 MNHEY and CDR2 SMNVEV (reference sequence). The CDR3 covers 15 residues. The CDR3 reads CASSLAGEVWNEQFF. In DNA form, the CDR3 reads TGTGCCAGCAGTTTAGCGGGAGAGGTTTGGAATGAGCAGTTCTTC.

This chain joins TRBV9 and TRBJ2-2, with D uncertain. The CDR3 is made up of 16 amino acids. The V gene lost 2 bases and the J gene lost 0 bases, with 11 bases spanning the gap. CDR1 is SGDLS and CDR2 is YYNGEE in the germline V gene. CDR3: CASSVGPIPNTGELFF. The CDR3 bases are TGTGCCAGCAGCGTCGGTCCAATCCCGAACACCGGGGAGCTGTTTTTT.

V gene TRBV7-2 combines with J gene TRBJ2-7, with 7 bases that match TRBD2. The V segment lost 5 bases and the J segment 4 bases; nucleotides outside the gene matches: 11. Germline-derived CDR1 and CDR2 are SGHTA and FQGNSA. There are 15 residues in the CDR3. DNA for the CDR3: TGTGCCAGCAGCCCCGCCAGCGGGAATCCTTACGAGCAGTACTTC. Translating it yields CASSPASGNPYEQYF. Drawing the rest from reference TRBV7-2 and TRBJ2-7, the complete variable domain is GAGVSQSPSNKVTEKGKDVELRCDPISGHTALYWYRQSLGQGLEFLIYFQGNSAPDKSGLPSDRFSAERTGGSVSTLTIQRTQQEDSAVYLCASSPASGNPYEQYFGPGTRLTVT.

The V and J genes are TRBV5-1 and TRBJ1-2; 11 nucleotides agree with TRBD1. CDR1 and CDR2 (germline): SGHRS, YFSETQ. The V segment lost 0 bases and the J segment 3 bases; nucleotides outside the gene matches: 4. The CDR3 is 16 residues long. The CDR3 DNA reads TGCGCCAGCAGCTTGGACCGGACAGGGGGCGACTATGGCTACACCTTC. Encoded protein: CASSLDRTGGDYGYTF.

The CDR3, as DNA: TGCGCCAGCAGCTTTGGGACTAGCGGGAGTGGCAGCACAGATACGCAGTATTTT. The encoded protein is CASSFGTSGSGSTDTQYF. This sequence joins TRBV5-1 and TRBJ2-3; 14 positions agree with TRBD2. The CDR3 has 18 residues. The junction had 5 bases not matched to a gene; V was cut back by 2 bases and J by 0 bases. Germline CDR1 is SGHRS and CDR2 is YFSETQ.

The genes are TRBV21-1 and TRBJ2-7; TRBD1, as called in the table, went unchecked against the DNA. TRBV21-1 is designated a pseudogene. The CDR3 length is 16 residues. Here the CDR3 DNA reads TGTGCCAGCAGCAAAATTTTCAGGGGGCGTCAGGTCGAGCAGTACTTC. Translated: CASSKIFRGRQVEQYF.

The CDR3 region is CASSPPDRGLAGNTIYF. In DNA, the CDR3 is TGTGCCAGTAGTCCCCCGGACAGAGGGCTTGCTGGAAACACCATATATTTT. This sequence joins TRBV19 and TRBJ1-3; tentatively, D is TRBD1 (6 bases). V lost 5 bases, J lost 2 bases, and 19 bases lay in between. Germline-derived CDR1 and CDR2 are LNHDA and SQIVND (reference sequence). The CDR3 consists of 17 residues.

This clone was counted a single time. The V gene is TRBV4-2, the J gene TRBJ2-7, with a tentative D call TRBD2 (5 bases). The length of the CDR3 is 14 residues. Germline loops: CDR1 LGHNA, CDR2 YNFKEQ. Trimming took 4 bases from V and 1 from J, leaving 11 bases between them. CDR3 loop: CASSPEADSYEQYF. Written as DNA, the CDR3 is TGTGCCAGCAGCCCCGAAGCGGATTCCTACGAGCAGTACTTC.